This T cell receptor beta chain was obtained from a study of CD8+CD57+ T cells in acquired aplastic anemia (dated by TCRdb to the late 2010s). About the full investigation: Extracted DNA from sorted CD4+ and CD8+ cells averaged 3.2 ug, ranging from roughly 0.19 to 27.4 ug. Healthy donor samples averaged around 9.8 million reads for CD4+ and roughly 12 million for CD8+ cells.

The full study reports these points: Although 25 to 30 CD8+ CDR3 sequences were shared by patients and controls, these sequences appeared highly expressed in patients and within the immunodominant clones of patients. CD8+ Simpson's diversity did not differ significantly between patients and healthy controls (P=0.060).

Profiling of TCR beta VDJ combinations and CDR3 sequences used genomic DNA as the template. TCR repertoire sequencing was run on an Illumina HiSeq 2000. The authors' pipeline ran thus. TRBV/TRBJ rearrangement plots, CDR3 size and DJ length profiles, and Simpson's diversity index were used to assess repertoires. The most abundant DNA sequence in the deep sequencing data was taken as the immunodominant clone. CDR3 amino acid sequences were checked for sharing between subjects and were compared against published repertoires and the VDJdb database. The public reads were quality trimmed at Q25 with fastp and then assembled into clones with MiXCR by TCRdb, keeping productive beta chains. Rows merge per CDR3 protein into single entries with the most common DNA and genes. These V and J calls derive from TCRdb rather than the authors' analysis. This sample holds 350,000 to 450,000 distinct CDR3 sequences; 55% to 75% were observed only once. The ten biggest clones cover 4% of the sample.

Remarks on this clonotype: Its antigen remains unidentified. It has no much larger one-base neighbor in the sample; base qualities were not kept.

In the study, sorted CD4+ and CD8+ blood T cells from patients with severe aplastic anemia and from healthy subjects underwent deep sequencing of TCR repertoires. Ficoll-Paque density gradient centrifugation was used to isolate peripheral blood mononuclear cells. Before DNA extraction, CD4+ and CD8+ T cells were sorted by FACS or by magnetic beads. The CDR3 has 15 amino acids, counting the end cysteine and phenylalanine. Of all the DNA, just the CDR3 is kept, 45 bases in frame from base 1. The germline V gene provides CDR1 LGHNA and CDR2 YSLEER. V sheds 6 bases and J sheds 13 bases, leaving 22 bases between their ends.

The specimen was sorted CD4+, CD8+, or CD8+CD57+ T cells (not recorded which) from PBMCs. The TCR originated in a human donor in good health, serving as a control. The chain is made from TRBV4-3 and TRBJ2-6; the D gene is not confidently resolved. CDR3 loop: CASSQQKARADVLTF. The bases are TGCGCCAGCAGTCAACAGAAAGCTAGGGCAGATGTCCTGACTTTC.